A selection of T cell receptor beta chains follows, all from one sample in a study of blood T cell repertoires in COVID-19. TCRdb's table, derived via immunoSEQ multiplex PCR, lists solely in-frame clones and lacks some. Of under 200,000 clones in the sample, about 80% were seen once. Sequenced input: PBMCs or T cells enriched from blood (not recorded which). The receptors derive from a woman between 55 and 75 years old with acute COVID-19. CDR3s include the opening cysteine and the closing phenylalanine or tryptophan. D genes are given only for firm matches. Only part of the rows carry a size: once, few, many, or a class if the clone is expanded.

j_call	d_call	clone_size	v_call	cdr3_nt	cdr3_aa
TRBJ2-2	.	.	TRBV7-6	TGTGCCAGCAGCTTAGGCAGGGAGAACACCGGGGAGCTGTTTTTT	CASSLGRENTGELFF
TRBJ1-5	.	.	TRBV3-1/TRBV3-2	TGTGCCAGCTCCCCGGGGAGCAATCAGCCCCAGCATTTT	CASSPGSNQPQHF
TRBJ1-2	.	.	TRBV25-1	TGTGCCAGCAAAGTGTCTCGGGGCTACACCTTC	CASKVSRGYTF
TRBJ2-6	TRBD1	once	TRBV6-5	TGTGCCAGCCTTCCACAGGGGGCTGGGGCCAACGTCCTGACTTTC	CASLPQGAGANVLTF
TRBJ1-5	.	.	TRBV7-2	TGTGCCAGCAGCTTAGACGAGTATCAGCCCCAGCATTTT	CASSLDEYQPQHF
TRBJ1-4	TRBD1	.	TRBV5-1	TGCGCCAGCAGCCCACCCGACAGGGCTATAACTAATGAAAAACTGTTTTTT	CASSPPDRAITNEKLFF
TRBJ1-2	.	.	TRBV24-1	TGTGCCACCAGTGATTTTCGCGGGGGTCTGAATGGCTACACCTTC	CATSDFRGGLNGYTF
TRBJ2-1	TRBD2	few	TRBV5-1	TGCGCCAGCAGCTCCCAATTGACTAGCGGGAGGGATGCTGAGCAGTTCTTC	CASSSQLTSGRDAEQFF
TRBJ1-3	.	.	TRBV28	TGTGCCAGCAGTTTATTGCTCAGGGACTCTGGAAACACCATATATTTT	CASSLLLRDSGNTIYF
TRBJ1-3	TRBD1	.	TRBV19	TGTGCCAGTATGACGGACAGGCTCTCTGGAAACACCATATATTTT	CASMTDRLSGNTIYF
TRBJ1-1	.	once	TRBV7-8	TGTGCCAGCAGCTTAGAAGACAGGTCGTATGCTTTCTTT	CASSLEDRSYAFF
TRBJ1-5	.	.	TRBV7-9	TGTGCCAGCAGTTCCAACTTCCGGCAGCCCCAGCATTTT	CASSSNFRQPQHF
TRBJ1-2	.	.	TRBV12-3/TRBV12-4	TGTGCCAGCAGTTTAGGGGAGATTGGCTACACCTTC	CASSLGEIGYTF
TRBJ2-3	.	.	TRBV11-3	TGTGCCAGCAGCTTAGATGCGGGGACAGATACGCAGTATTTT	CASSLDAGTDTQYF
TRBJ1-5	.	few	TRBV5-1	TGCGCCAGCAGCTTCGGAGACCCGGGTCAGCCCCAGCATTTT	CASSFGDPGQPQHF
TRBJ1-6	.	.	TRBV6-5	TGTGCCAGCAGCCCAGGGAGGTCACCCCTCCACTTT	CASSPGRSPLHF
TRBJ2-3	.	once	TRBV15	TGTGCCACCAGCAGAGATCGTACGCAGTATTTT	CATSRDRTQYF
TRBJ2-3	TRBD2	.	TRBV28	TGTGCCAGCAGTCGAACCCCTAAGATAGCGGGCCGCACAGATACGCAGTATTTT	CASSRTPKIAGRTDTQYF
TRBJ1-1	.	.	TRBV5-1	TGCGCCAGCAGGAAAGGAGTTGAAGCTTTCTTT	CASRKGVEAFF
TRBJ2-6	.	.	TRBV6-4	TGTGCCAGCAGTGACTCGAGCTCTGGGGCCAACGTCCTGACTTTC	CASSDSSSGANVLTF
TRBJ2-7	.	.	TRBV4-2	TGTGCCAGCAGCCAAGGGACTGGATGGTCCTACGAGCAGTACTTC	CASSQGTGWSYEQYF
TRBJ1-1	.	.	TRBV7-9	TGTGCCAGCAGCTTAGCGGCAGGGGCTGAAGCTTTCTTT	CASSLAAGAEAFF
TRBJ1-5	TRBD1	.	TRBV19	TGTGCCAGTAGTGACAGGGGCGGCCAGCCCCAGCATTTT	CASSDRGGQPQHF
TRBJ2-5	TRBD2	.	TRBV10-3	TGTGCCACTCGGGAGGCTCAAGAGACCCAGTACTTC	CATREAQETQYF
TRBJ1-4	.	.	TRBV30	TGTGCCTGGGCAGGGGCGTGGGCTAATGAAAAACTGTTTTTT	CAWAGAWANEKLFF
TRBJ1-4	TRBD1	.	TRBV7-9	TGTGCCAGCAGCTCCTTACAGGGGGCAACTAATGAAAAACTGTTTTTT	CASSSLQGATNEKLFF
TRBJ2-6	.	.	TRBV19	TGTGCCAGTAGCGCCGTACAGGGCTCTGGGGCCAACGTCCTGACTTTC	CASSAVQGSGANVLTF
TRBJ2-5	TRBD1	.	TRBV5-4	TGTGCCAGCAGCCCGGGACAGGGGGCAGGAGAGACCCAGTACTTC	CASSPGQGAGETQYF
TRBJ2-1	TRBD1	.	TRBV18	TGTGCCAGCTCAGCGACAGGGAAGGCGGTGCAGTTCTTC	CASSATGKAVQFF
TRBJ2-2	.	.	TRBV7-2	TGTGCCAGCAGCTTCCGGAGGGCCGGGGAGCTGTTTTTT	CASSFRRAGELFF
TRBJ1-6	TRBD1	once	TRBV4-3	TGCGCCAGCAGCGGCGACAGGGGGTATTCACCCCTCCACTTT	CASSGDRGYSPLHF